The TCR beta chain under discussion was sequenced for a study of response to subunit inactivated influenza vaccine (dated by TCRdb to the late 2010s). With regard to the full study: To follow how T cells responded to a trivalent subunit inactivated influenza vaccine, the researchers relied on deep quantitative profiling of the T cell receptor repertoire. The paper's findings and limits, for the study overall: It was suggested by the authors that each seasonal influenza vaccination may recruit only a limited number of new T cells.

The intended sense of this specimen's time point label: 45 days after influenza vaccine administration. There are many counts of this clonotype. No antigen is known for it. Base-call qualities are not available, and no considerably larger clone is one nucleotide away. Its CDR3 holds 15 amino acids, cysteine through phenylalanine. Kept here is only the CDR3 DNA, which spans 45 bases and is read in frame from base 1. Trimming leaves V shorter by 3 bases and J shorter by 9 bases, with the junction holding 7 bases beyond the gene matches. Libraries were built with RT-PCR. Sequenced using an Illumina HiSeq 2500. Using fastp at Q25 and MiXCR, TCRdb reprocessed the public reads and kept productive beta chains. Each record represents a unique CDR3 protein, reported with the most common genes and DNA among its rows. The sample table records 500,000 to 600,000 distinct CDR3 sequences; 10% to 15% of these occur just once. The ten largest clones represent over 10% of the sample.

The sequencing here drew on PBMCs from blood, taken 35 to 45 days after vaccination. In this chain, TRBV12-3 or TRBV12-4 is recombined with TRBJ1-6; the junction holds 8 bases that match TRBD1. The clonotype was recovered from a man between 45 and 60 years old who received an inactivated influenza vaccine. Donor details come from another sample of the same person, matched by shared clones. The bases are TGTGCCAGCAGTTTCGGCAGGGGGCGGGGTTCACCCCTCCACTTT. It encodes CASSFGRGRGSPLHF.